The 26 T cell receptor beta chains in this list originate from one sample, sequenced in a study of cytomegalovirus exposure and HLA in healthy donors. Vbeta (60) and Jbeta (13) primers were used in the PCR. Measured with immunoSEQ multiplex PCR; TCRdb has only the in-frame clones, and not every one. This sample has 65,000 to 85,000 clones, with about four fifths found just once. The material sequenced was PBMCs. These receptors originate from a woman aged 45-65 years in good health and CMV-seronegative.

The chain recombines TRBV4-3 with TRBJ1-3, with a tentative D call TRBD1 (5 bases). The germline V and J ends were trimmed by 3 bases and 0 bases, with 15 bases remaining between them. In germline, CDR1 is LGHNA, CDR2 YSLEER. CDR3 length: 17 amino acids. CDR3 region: CASSHMLGVLSGNTIYF. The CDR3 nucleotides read TGCGCCAGCAGCCACATGTTAGGGGTCCTCTCTGGAAACACCATATATTTT.

CDR3 nucleotides: TGTGCCAGCAGGGGGACAGGGGCTCAAGAGACCCAGTACTTC. It codes for CASRGTGAQETQYF. The chain is built from TRBV6-6 and TRBJ2-5; 10 bases line up with TRBD1. The CDR3 has 14 residues. Germline loops: CDR1 MNHNY, CDR2 SVGAGI (reference sequence). Trimming at V came to 6 bases and at J to 2 bases, leaving 3 bases not matched to a gene.

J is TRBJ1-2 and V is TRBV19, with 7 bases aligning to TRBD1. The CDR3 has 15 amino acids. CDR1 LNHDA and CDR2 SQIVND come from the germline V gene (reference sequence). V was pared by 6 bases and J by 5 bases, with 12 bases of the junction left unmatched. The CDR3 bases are TGTGCCAGTAGATCGGGACAGACAACCGTTTATGGCTACACCTTC. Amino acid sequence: CASRSGQTTVYGYTF.

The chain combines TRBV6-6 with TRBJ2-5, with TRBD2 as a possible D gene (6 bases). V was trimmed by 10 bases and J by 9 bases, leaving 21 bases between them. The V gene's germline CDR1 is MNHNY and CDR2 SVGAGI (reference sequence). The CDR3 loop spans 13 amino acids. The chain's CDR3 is CATLSQGGTAQYF. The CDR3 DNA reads TGTGCCACCCTCTCCCAGGGAGGAACGGCCCAGTACTTC.

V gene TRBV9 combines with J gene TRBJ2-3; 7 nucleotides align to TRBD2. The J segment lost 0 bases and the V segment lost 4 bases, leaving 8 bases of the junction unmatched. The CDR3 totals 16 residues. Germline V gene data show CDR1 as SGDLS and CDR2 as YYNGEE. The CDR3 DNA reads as TGTGCCAGCAGCCCTCGACTAGCAGCCAGCACAGATACGCAGTATTTT. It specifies CASSPRLAASTDTQYF.

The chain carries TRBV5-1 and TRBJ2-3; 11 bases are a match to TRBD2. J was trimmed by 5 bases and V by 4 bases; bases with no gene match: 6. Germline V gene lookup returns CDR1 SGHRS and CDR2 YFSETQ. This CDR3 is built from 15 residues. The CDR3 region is CASSLTSGGKDTQYF. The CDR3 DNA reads TGCGCCAGCAGCCTTACTAGCGGGGGTAAAGATACGCAGTATTTT.

CDR3 nucleotide sequence: TGTGCCAGCAGCCCTGGGACAGCCCGCTATGGCTACACCTTC. Translation: CASSPGTARYGYTF. V usage is TRBV7-9 and J usage is TRBJ1-2; 7 nucleotides agree with TRBD1. V shed 5 bases, J shed 4 bases, and the junction held 7 bases outside the gene matches. In germline, CDR1 is SEHNR, CDR2 FQNEAQ (reference sequence). The CDR3 consists of 14 residues.

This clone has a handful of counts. As DNA, the CDR3 is TGTGCCAGCAGCGTCATGCCAGCGGGAGACGGAGATACGCAGTATTTT. Its translation: CASSVMPAGDGDTQYF. V usage is TRBV9 and J usage is TRBJ2-3, with 8 nucleotides matching TRBD2. The germline CDR1 and CDR2 sequences are SGDLS and YYNGEE. This CDR3 contains 16 residues. J gave up 5 bases and V 2 bases, and 10 bases lay outside the gene matches.

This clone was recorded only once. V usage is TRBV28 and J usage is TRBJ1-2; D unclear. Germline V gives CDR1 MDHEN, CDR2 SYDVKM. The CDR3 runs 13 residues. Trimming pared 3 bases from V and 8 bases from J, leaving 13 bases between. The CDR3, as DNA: TGTGCCAGCAGTTTGTTTGGCAGTAGCGGCTACACCTTC. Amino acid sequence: CASSLFGSSGYTF.

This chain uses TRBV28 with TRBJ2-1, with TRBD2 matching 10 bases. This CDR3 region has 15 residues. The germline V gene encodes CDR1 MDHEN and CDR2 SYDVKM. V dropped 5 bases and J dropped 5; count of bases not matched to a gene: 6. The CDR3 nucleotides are TGTGCCAGCAGTCTAGCGGGAGTAGGGGACAATGAGCAGTTCTTC. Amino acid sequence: CASSLAGVGDNEQFF.

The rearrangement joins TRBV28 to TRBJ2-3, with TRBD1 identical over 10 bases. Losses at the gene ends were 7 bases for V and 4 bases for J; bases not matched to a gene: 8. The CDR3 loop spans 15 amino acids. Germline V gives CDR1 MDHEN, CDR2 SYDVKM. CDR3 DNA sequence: TGTGCCAGCATCTCCGGGACAGGGGTCCCAGATACGCAGTATTTT. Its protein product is CASISGTGVPDTQYF.

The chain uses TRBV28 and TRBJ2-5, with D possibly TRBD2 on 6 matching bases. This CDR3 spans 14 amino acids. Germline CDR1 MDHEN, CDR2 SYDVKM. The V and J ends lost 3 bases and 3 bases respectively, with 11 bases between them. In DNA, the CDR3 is TGTGCCAGCAGTTTGTTAGCGGTGAAAGAGACCCAGTACTTC. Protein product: CASSLLAVKETQYF.

CDR3 amino acids: CASSPDSGNTGELFF. The CDR3 DNA is TGTGCCAGCAGCCCCGATAGCGGGAACACCGGGGAGCTGTTTTTT. This chain links TRBV7-9 with TRBJ2-2, with D possibly matching TRBD2 (6 bases). Germline V gives CDR1 SEHNR, CDR2 FQNEAQ (reference sequence). The V gene lost 5 bases and the J gene lost 1 base, with 11 bases spanning the gap. The CDR3 contains 15 residues.

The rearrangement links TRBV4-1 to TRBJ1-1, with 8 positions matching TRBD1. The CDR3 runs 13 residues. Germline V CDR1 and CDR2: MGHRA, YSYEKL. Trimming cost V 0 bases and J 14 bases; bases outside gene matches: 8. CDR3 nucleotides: TGCGCCAGCAGCCAAGATCTCGTCCAGGGGGCCTTCTTT. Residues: CASSQDLVQGAFF.

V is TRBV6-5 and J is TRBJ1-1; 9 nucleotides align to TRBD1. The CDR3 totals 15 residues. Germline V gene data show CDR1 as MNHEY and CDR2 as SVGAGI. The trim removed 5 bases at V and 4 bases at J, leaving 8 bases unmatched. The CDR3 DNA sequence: TGTGCCAGCAGTGCCTCCTTGACAGGGGGCACTGAAGCTTTCTTT. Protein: CASSASLTGGTEAFF.

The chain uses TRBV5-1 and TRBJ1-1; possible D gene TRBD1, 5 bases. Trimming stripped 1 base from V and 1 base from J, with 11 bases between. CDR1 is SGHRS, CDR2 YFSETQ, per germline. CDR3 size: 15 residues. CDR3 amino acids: CASSLNRNTNTEAFF. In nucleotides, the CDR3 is TGCGCCAGCAGCTTGAACAGGAACACGAACACTGAAGCTTTCTTT.

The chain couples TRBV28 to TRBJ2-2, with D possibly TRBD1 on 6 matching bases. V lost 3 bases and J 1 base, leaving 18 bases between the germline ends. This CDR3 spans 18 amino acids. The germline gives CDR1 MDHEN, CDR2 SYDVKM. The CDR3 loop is CASSLGASRGRNTGELFF. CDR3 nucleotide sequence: TGTGCCAGCAGTTTGGGGGCCTCCCGGGGTCGGAACACCGGGGAGCTGTTTTTT. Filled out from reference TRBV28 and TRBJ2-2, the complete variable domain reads DVKVTQSSRYLVKRTGEKVFLECVQDMDHENMFWYRQDPGLGLRLIYFSYDVKMKEKGDIPEGYSVSREKKERFSLILESASTNQTSMYLCASSLGASRGRNTGELFFGEGSRLTVL.

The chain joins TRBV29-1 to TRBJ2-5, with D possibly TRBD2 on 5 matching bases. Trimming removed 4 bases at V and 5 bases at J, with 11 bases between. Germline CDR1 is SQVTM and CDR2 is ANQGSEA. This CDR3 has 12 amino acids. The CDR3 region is CSVAPGSETQYF. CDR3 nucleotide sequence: TGCAGCGTTGCCCCTGGGAGCGAGACCCAGTACTTC. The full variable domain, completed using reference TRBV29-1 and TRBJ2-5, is SAVISQKPSRDICQRGTSLTIQCQVDSQVTMMFWYRQQPGQSLTLIATANQGSEATYESGFVIDKFPISRPNLTFSTLTVSNMSPEDSSIYLCSVAPGSETQYFGPGTRLLVL.

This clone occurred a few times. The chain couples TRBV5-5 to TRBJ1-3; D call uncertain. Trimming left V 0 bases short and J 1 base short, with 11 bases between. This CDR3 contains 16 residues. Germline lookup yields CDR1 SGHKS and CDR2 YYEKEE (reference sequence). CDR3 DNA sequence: TGTGCCAGCAGCTTGGTTGGAGGGATGTCTGGAAACACCATATATTTT. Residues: CASSLVGGMSGNTIYF.

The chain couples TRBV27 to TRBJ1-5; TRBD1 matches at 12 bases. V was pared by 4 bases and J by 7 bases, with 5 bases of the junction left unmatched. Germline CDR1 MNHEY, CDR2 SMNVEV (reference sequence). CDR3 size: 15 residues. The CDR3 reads CASSSGTGGHQPQHF. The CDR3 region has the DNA TGTGCCAGCAGTTCTGGGACAGGGGGCCACCAGCCCCAGCATTTT.

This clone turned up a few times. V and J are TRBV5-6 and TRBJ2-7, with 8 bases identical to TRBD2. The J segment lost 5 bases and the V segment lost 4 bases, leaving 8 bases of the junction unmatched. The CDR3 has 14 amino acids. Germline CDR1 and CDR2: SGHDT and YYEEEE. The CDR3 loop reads CASSRGGSDNEQYF. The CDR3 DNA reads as TGTGCCAGCAGCCGGGGGGGGTCAGATAACGAGCAGTACTTC.

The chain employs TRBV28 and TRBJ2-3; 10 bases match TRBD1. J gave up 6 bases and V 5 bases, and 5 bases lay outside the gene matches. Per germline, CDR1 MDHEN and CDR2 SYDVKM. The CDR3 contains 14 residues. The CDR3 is CASSDPDRGDTQYF. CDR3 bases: TGTGCCAGCAGTGACCCGGACAGGGGGGATACGCAGTATTTT.

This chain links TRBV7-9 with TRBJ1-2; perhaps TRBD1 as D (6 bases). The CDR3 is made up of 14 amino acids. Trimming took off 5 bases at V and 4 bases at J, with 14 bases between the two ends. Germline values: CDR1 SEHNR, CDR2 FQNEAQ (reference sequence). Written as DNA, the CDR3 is TGTGCCAGCAGCCCGGCGTCCAGGGGCTATGGCTACACCTTC. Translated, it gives CASSPASRGYGYTF.

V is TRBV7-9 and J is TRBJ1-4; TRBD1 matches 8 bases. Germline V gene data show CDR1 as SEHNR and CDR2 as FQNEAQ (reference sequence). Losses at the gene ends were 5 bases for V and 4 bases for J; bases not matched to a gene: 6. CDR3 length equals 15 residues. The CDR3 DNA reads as TGTGCCAGCAGCCCCGGGACAGGCGATAATGAAAAACTGTTTTTT. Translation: CASSPGTGDNEKLFF.

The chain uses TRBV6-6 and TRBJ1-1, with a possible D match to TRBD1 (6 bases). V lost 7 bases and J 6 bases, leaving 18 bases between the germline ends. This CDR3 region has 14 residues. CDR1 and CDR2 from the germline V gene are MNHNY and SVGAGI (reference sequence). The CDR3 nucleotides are TGTGCCAGCACCAGACAGGAATCACACCCTGAAGCTTTCTTT. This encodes CASTRQESHPEAFF.

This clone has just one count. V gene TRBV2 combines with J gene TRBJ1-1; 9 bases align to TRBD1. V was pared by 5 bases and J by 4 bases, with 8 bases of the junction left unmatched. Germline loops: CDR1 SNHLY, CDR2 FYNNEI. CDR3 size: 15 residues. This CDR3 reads CASSTQGALITEAFF. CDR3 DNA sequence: TGTGCCAGCAGTACACAGGGGGCGCTTATCACTGAAGCTTTCTTT.